The rows below give T cell receptor beta chains drawn from one sample of a study of shared clonotypes between healthy human individuals. Repertoires were generated with immunoSEQ multiplex PCR, while TCRdb's copy carries only in-frame clones and drops some. The sample carries roughly 1 million clones, approximately 80% recorded once. Sample: memory CD4+ T cells from PBMCs. Every receptor here comes from a man between 18 and 29 years old in good health. Some clones in this sample may be carry-over from other donors' samples. Each CDR3 is given with its conserved first and last residue. D genes are given only for firm matches. Clone size is stated in some rows and not others, as once, few, many or a class when expanded.

v_gene	d_gene	abundance	j_gene	CDR3aa	CDR3nt
TRBV9	TRBD2	few	TRBJ2-1	CASSVTSGYNEQFF	TGTGCCAGCAGCGTAACTAGCGGCTACAATGAGCAGTTCTTC
TRBV2	-	-	TRBJ1-2	CASSEEGRQLYGYTF	TGTGCCAGCAGTGAAGAGGGAAGGCAGTTGTATGGCTACACCTTC
TRBV11-2	-	many	TRBJ2-5	CASSFWEGGETQYF	TGTGCCAGCAGCTTTTGGGAAGGAGGGGAGACCCAGTACTTC
TRBV5-1	-	-	TRBJ1-1	CATSIQGVGTEAFF	TGCGCCACTAGTATCCAGGGCGTCGGCACTGAAGCTTTCTTT
TRBV7-3	TRBD2	-	TRBJ2-5	CASSRGVAETQYF	TGTGCCAGCTCGCGGGGGGTGGCGGAGACCCAGTACTTC
TRBV18	-	-	TRBJ2-7	CASSPQKDSLYEQYF	TGTGCCAGCTCACCTCAGAAGGACAGCCTTTACGAGCAGTACTTC
TRBV19	TRBD1	-	TRBJ1-1	CASSRQGNPNTEAFF	TGTGCCAGTAGTCGACAGGGCAATCCGAACACTGAAGCTTTCTTT
TRBV7-9	TRBD2	-	TRBJ2-3	CASSLRAGADTQYF	TGTGCCAGCAGCTTAAGAGCGGGAGCGGATACGCAGTATTTT
TRBV29-1	-	-	TRBJ1-2	CSVELRENYGYTF	TGCAGCGTTGAACTTCGGGAGAACTATGGCTACACCTTC
TRBV7-2	-	-	TRBJ2-3	CASIYLGTNIQQYF	TGTGCCAGCATCTACTTGGGGACAAACATACAGCAGTATTTT
TRBV5-6	-	once	TRBJ1-2	CASSLAKLRTGAGYTF	TGTGCCAGCAGCTTGGCCAAACTTAGGACGGGGGCGGGCTACACCTTC
TRBV6-6	-	-	TRBJ1-1	CASSYVALEAFF	TGTGCCAGCAGTTACGTGGCCCTTGAAGCTTTCTTT
TRBV2	-	-	TRBJ2-2	CASKIEGSSTGELFF	TGTGCCAGCAAGATCGAGGGTTCGAGCACCGGGGAGCTGTTTTTT
TRBV2	-	-	TRBJ2-3	CASSEVQSGYGDTQYF	TGTGCCAGCAGTGAAGTTCAAAGCGGTTACGGAGATACGCAGTATTTT
TRBV10-1	TRBD2	-	TRBJ2-2	CASSDGLGGSNTGELFF	TGCGCCAGCAGTGACGGTCTTGGCGGGAGTAACACCGGGGAGCTGTTTTTT
TRBV11-1	TRBD2	once	TRBJ2-1	CASSSLRDYNNEQFF	TGTGCCAGCAGCTCCCTCCGGGACTACAACAATGAGCAGTTCTTC
TRBV9	TRBD1	many	TRBJ1-2	CASSRDPGQGGGGYTF	TGTGCCAGCAGCAGAGACCCGGGACAGGGGGGAGGTGGCTACACCTTC
TRBV6-1	-	-	TRBJ2-3	CASRDPGTDTQYF	TGTGCCAGCCGGGACCCGGGCACAGATACGCAGTATTTT
TRBV18	-	-	TRBJ2-3	CASSPNRRTTDTQYF	TGTGCCAGCTCACCAAACAGACGAACCACAGATACGCAGTATTTT
TRBV19	-	few	TRBJ2-2	CAFRETNTGELFF	TGTGCCTTCCGGGAGACGAACACCGGGGAGCTGTTTTTT
TRBV21-1	-	-	TRBJ1-1	CASSRSPRNTEAFF	TGTGCCAGCAGCCGTTCCCCTAGGAACACTGAAGCTTTCTTT
TRBV5-4	-	few	TRBJ2-5	CASNPDGAYQETQYF	TGTGCCAGCAACCCGGACGGGGCGTACCAAGAGACCCAGTACTTC
TRBV7-3	TRBD2	-	TRBJ2-2	CASSPSGKHTGELFF	TGTGCCAGCAGCCCTAGCGGGAAACACACCGGGGAGCTGTTTTTT
TRBV14	TRBD1	-	TRBJ1-1	CASSQQGVASTEAFF	TGTGCCAGCAGCCAACAGGGGGTGGCTAGCACTGAAGCTTTCTTT
TRBV6-5	-	-	TRBJ1-5	CASSPLGYQPQHF	TGTGCCAGCAGTCCCCTCGGATATCAGCCCCAGCATTTT
TRBV5-1	-	-	TRBJ1-4	CASSLTDPWDEKLFF	TGCGCCAGCAGCTTGACGGACCCCTGGGATGAAAAACTGTTTTTT
TRBV28	-	-	TRBJ1-4	CASNVGGNEKLFF	TGTGCCAGCAATGTGGGGGGTAATGAAAAACTGTTTTTT
TRBV4-2	-	few	TRBJ1-2	CASSQELMQNYGYTF	TGTGCCAGCAGCCAAGAACTAATGCAAAACTATGGCTACACCTTC
TRBV27	-	-	TRBJ2-7	CASSLLASSYEQYF	TGTGCCAGCAGCCTTCTAGCGAGCTCCTACGAGCAGTACTTC
TRBV19	TRBD1	-	TRBJ1-4	CASSTDRGSEKLFF	TGTGCCAGTAGTACCGACAGGGGCAGTGAAAAACTGTTTTTT
TRBV7-3	-	-	TRBJ2-5	CASSLGQQETQYF	TGTGCCAGCAGCTTGGGGCAGCAAGAGACCCAGTACTTC
TRBV19	TRBD1	-	TRBJ1-5	CASRGQGTNQPQHF	TGTGCCAGTAGGGGACAGGGAACGAATCAGCCCCAGCATTTT
TRBV5-1	TRBD1	-	TRBJ2-7	CASSLGTGGGEQYF	TGCGCCAGCAGCTTGGGGACAGGGGGAGGCGAGCAGTACTTC
TRBV29-1	-	-	TRBJ2-2	CSVMGAYTGELFF	TGCAGCGTAATGGGGGCCTACACCGGGGAGCTGTTTTTT